The clone carrying this T cell receptor (beta chain) was seen ten or more times. RNA transcripts were the template for amplifying TCR beta CDR3 regions. The TCR CDR3 first-round RT-PCR relied on the HTBI primer set. One entry per CDR3 protein, called by TCRdb with MiXCR from the multiplex PCR reads. The profile shows approximately 370,000 distinct CDR3 sequences, roughly 15% of them singletons. The data were obtained in a study of T cells in Graves' hyperthyroidism and ophthalmopathy. Sequenced: blood. The sequence was obtained from a woman younger than 45 with Graves' hyperthyroidism that later progressed to Graves' ophthalmopathy.

The chain's CDR3 is CASSRAAGFSQPQHF. CDR3 nucleotide sequence: TGTGCCAGCAGCCGGGCGGCAGGGTTCAGTCAGCCCCAGCATTTT. The chain joins TRBV28 to TRBJ1-5, with a weak D call TRBD1 (5 bases). Germline V gene data show CDR1 as MDHEN and CDR2 as SYDVKM. V was trimmed by 6 bases and J by 6 bases, leaving 18 bases between them. The CDR3 consists of 15 residues.